Described below is a single T cell receptor beta chain sequence and its context. The antigen is unknown. One end of the junction is discordant with germline, which a read error may explain. CDR1 is MDHEN and CDR2 is SYDVKM in the germline V gene. The CDR3 is 17 residues long. The source of the sample is a study of T cell responses to AZD1222 COVID-19 vaccine. Broader study findings: Just a handful of AZD1222 recipients tested seropositive at baseline.

Clones were read by immunoSEQ multiplex PCR, and TCRdb kept only the in-frame ones, dropping some. The sample yields tens of thousands of clones, almost 80% seen once. The source was peripheral blood, collected on day 0 of AZD1222 vaccination. The chain recombines TRBV28 with TRBJ2-5, with 9 bases lining up with TRBD2. The receptor was derived from an adult in good health. The CDR3 is CASSLSASGALGETQYF. The CDR3, as DNA: TGTGCCAGCAGCTTATCAGCTAGCGGGGCCCTGGGAGAGACCCAGTACTTC.